This T cell receptor (beta chain) was sequenced in a study of radiation and T cells in renal cell carcinoma. Overall study results and limits: Top tumor clonotypes rose in blood 2 weeks post-radiation, then contracted.

The CDR3 contains 14 residues. Germline CDR1 and CDR2: SGHAT and FQNNGV. Trimming removed 0 bases at V and 3 bases at J, with 8 bases between. TCRdb keeps only in-frame clones here, not all; method: immunoSEQ multiplex PCR. This table holds roughly 130,000 clones, approximately 80% found once. Regarding time point: blood 2 weeks post-SBRT. Treatment meaning: 15 Gy SBRT to primary tumor, nephrectomy 4 weeks later. Blood was sampled at baseline, 2 weeks and 4 weeks after SBRT. The patient's renal cell carcinoma had clear cell pathology. The sample holds one count of this clone. Antigen specificity is unknown.

This specimen consisted of blood, obtained from a patient whose treatment included radiotherapy and nephrectomy. This chain connects TRBV11-2 to TRBJ2-5; D is perhaps TRBD1 (6 bases). This receptor was identified in a woman aged 55-69 years with renal cell carcinoma. Here the CDR3 reads CASSLEGAKETQYF. CDR3 bases: TGTGCCAGCAGCTTAGAGGGGGCAAAAGAGACCCAGTACTTC.